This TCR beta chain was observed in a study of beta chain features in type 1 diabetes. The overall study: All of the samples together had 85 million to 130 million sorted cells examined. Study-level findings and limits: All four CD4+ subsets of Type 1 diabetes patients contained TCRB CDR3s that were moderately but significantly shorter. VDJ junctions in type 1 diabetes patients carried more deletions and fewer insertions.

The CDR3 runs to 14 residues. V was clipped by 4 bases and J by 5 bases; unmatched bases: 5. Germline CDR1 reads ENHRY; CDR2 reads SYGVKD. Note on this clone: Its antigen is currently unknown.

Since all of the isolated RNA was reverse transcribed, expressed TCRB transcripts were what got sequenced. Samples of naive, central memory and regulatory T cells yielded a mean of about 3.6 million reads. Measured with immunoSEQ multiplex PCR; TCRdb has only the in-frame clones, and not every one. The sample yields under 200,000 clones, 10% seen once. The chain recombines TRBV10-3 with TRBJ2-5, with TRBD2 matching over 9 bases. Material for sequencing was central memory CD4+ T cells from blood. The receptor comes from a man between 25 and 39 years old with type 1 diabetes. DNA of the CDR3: TGTGCCATCAGTGTGAGTAGCGGGAGTGAGACCCAGTACTTC. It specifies CAISVSSGSETQYF.